Listed below are T cell receptor beta chains from one sample, sequenced in a study of blood T cell repertoires in COVID-19. TCRdb's table, derived via immunoSEQ multiplex PCR, lists solely in-frame clones and lacks some. The table shows approximately 350,000 clones, with 75% to 90% occurring only once. Sequenced material: PBMCs or T cells enriched from blood (not recorded which). The receptor source for this set is a woman between 45 and 65 years old who had recovered from COVID-19. The CDR3 runs from the conserved cysteine through the conserved F or W. The D gene is left open where the match is weak. The size entry is marked missing in some rows and otherwise reads once, few, many or a size class.

once,TRBV6-1,-,TRBJ1-1,CASSDLDRWTPPFF,TGTGCCAGCAGTGACCTCGACAGGTGGACCCCCCCTTTCTTT
-,TRBV5-8,-,TRBJ2-2,CASARVGLSGELFF,TGTGCCAGCGCCCGGGTGGGGCTATCCGGGGAGCTGTTTTTT
-,TRBV5-1,-,TRBJ1-4,CASSWGEQEPTNEKLFF,TGCGCCAGCAGCTGGGGCGAACAGGAGCCAACTAATGAAAAACTGTTTTTT
-,TRBV2,-,TRBJ1-2,CASSETFRVTNYGYTF,TGTGCCAGCAGCGAAACCTTCAGGGTCACTAACTATGGCTACACCTTC
-,TRBV10-3,-,TRBJ1-5,CAISESGIDDQPQHF,TGTGCCATCAGTGAGTCCGGGATCGACGATCAGCCCCAGCATTTT
-,TRBV7-8,TRBD2,TRBJ2-3,CASNAAGNTDTQYF,TGTGCCAGCAATGCAGCGGGGAACACAGATACGCAGTATTTT
-,TRBV6-2/TRBV6-3,-,TRBJ1-2,CASIDSDTTGYGYTF,TGTGCCAGCATTGACTCGGACACTACCGGTTATGGCTACACCTTC
-,TRBV19,TRBD2,TRBJ2-1,CASSNSGSSNEQFF,TGTGCCAGTAGTAATAGCGGGAGTTCGAATGAGCAGTTCTTC
few,TRBV18,TRBD2,TRBJ2-3,CASSPGGRANTDTQYF,TGTGCCAGCTCACCCGGCGGGAGGGCCAACACAGATACGCAGTATTTT
-,TRBV9,-,TRBJ1-6,CASSVVPDSPLHF,TGTGCCAGCAGCGTAGTGCCGGATTCACCCCTCCACTTT
-,TRBV30,TRBD2,TRBJ2-7,CAWNSGGPGEQYF,TGTGCCTGGAATAGCGGGGGGCCGGGGGAGCAGTACTTC
-,TRBV19,TRBD1,TRBJ2-1,CASSWDRGYNEQFF,TGTGCCAGTAGTTGGGACAGGGGATACAATGAGCAGTTCTTC
-,TRBV21-1,-,TRBJ1-2,CASSKALRSGGAVSGYTF,TGTGCCAGCAGCAAAGCGCTCAGGTCGGGGGGCGCCGTGTCTGGCTACACCTTC
-,TRBV6-4,TRBD1,TRBJ1-2,CASSPGTDNYGYTF,TGTGCCAGCAGTCCCGGGACAGACAACTATGGCTACACCTTC
-,TRBV30,TRBD2,TRBJ2-3,CAWSVPLGAGGPRAPDTQYF,TGTGCCTGGAGTGTACCTCTGGGAGCGGGGGGGCCGAGGGCGCCAGATACGCAGTATTTT
once,TRBV18,-,TRBJ1-1,CASSPARVNTEAFF,TGTGCCAGCTCACCAGCACGCGTGAACACTGAAGCTTTCTTT
few,TRBV4-3,TRBD1,TRBJ1-1,CASSQATGVTEAFF,TGCGCCAGCAGCCAAGCTACAGGGGTCACTGAAGCTTTCTTT
once,TRBV7-2,-,TRBJ2-2,CASSVQGANTGELFF,TGTGCCAGCAGCGTCCAGGGCGCGAACACCGGGGAGCTGTTTTTT
once,TRBV27,-,TRBJ2-3,CASSPHGTDTQYF,TGTGCCAGCAGTCCACACGGCACAGATACGCAGTATTTT
-,TRBV6-4,-,TRBJ2-3,CASSEGGYGDTQYF,TGTGCCAGCAGTGAAGGCGGATATGGTGATACGCAGTATTTT
-,TRBV10-3,-,TRBJ1-5,CAISDSVGGQPQHF,TGTGCCATCAGTGATTCTGTAGGAGGACAGCCCCAGCATTTT
once,TRBV15,TRBD1,TRBJ1-2,CATSRDYGTENYGYTF,TGTGCCACCAGCAGAGATTATGGGACAGAGAACTATGGCTACACCTTC
few,TRBV4-2,TRBD1,TRBJ2-7,CASSHGPGTGPYEQYF,TGTGCCAGCAGCCATGGTCCCGGGACAGGGCCCTACGAGCAGTACTTC
-,TRBV6-5,-,TRBJ2-5,CASSTPRGAQETQYF,TGTGCCAGCAGTACTCCCCGCGGAGCCCAAGAGACCCAGTACTTC